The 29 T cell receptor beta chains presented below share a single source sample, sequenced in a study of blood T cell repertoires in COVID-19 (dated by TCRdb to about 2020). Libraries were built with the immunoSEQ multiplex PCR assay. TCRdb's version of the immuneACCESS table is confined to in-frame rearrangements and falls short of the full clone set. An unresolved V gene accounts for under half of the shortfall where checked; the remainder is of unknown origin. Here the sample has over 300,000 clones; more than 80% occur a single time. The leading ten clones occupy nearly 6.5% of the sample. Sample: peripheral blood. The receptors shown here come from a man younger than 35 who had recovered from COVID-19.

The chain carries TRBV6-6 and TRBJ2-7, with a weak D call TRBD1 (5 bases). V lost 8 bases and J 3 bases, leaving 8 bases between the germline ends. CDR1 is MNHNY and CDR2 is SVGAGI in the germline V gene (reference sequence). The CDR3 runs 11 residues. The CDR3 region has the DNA TGTGCCAGCGGGGCGAACTACGAGCAGTACTTC. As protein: CASGANYEQYF.

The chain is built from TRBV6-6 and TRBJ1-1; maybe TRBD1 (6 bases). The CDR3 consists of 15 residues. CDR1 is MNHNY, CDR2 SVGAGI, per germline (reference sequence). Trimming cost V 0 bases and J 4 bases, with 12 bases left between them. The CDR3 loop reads CASSYSQPRGTEAFF. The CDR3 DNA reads TGTGCCAGCAGTTACTCGCAGCCCAGGGGCACTGAAGCTTTCTTT.

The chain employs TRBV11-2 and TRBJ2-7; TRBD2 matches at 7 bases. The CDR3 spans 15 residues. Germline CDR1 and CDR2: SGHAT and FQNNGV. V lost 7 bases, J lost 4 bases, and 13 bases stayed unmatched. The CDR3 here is CASTAASGGIYEQYF. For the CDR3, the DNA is TGTGCCAGCACCGCCGCTAGCGGCGGGATTTACGAGCAGTACTTC.

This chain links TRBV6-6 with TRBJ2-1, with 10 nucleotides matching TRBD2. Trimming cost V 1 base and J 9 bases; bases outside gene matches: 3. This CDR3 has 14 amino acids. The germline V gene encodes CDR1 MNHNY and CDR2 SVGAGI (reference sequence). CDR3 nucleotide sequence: TGTGCCAGCAGTTACTATCTAGCGGGAGCTGAGCAGTTCTTC. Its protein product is CASSYYLAGAEQFF.

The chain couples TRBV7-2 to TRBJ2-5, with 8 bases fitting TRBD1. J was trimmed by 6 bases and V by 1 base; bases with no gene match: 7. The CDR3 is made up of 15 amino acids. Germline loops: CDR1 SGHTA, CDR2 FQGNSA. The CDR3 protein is CASSLGPQGAKTQYF. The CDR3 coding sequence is TGTGCCAGCAGCTTAGGCCCCCAGGGGGCGAAGACCCAGTACTTC.

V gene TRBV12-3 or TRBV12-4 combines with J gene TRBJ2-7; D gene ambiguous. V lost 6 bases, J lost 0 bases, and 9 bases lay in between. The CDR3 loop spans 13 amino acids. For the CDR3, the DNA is TGTGCCAGCAGCGATTGGGCCTCCTACGAGCAGTACTTC. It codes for CASSDWASYEQYF.

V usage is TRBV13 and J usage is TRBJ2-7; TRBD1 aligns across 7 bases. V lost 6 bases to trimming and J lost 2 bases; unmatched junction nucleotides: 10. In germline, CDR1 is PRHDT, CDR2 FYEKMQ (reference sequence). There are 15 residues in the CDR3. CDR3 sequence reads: CASSQTGLYPYEQYF. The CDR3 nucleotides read TGTGCCAGCAGTCAGACAGGGTTGTACCCCTACGAGCAGTACTTC.

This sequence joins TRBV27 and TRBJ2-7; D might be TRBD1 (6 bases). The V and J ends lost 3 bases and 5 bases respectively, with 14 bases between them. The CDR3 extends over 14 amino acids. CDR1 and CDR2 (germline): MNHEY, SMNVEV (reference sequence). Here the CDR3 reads CASSLSSGDNEQYF. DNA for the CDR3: TGTGCCAGCAGTTTGTCTTCAGGGGACAACGAGCAGTACTTC.

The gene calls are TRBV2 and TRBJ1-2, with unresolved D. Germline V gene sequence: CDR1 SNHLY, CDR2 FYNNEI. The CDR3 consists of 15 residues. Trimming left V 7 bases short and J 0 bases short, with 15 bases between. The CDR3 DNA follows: TGTGCCAGCACGCTTCCTTCGAGTACTAACTATGGCTACACCTTC. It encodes CASTLPSSTNYGYTF.

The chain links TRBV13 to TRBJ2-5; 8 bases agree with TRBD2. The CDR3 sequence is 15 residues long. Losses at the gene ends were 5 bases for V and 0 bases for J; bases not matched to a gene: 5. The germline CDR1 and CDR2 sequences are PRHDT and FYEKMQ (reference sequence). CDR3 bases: TGTGCCAGCAGCAAGAAGCGGGAGTACCAAGAGACCCAGTACTTC. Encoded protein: CASSKKREYQETQYF. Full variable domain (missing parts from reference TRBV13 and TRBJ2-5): AAGVIQSPRHLIKEKRETATLKCYPIPRHDTVYWYQQGPGQDPQFLISFYEKMQSDKGSIPDRFSAQQFSDYHSELNMSSLELGDSALYFCASSKKREYQETQYFGPGTRLLVL.

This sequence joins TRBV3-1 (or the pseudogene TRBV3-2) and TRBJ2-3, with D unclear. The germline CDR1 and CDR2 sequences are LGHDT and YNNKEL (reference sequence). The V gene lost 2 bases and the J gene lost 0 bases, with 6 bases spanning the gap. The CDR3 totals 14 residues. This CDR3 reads CASSQRASTDTQYF. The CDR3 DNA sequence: TGTGCCAGCAGCCAACGAGCTAGCACAGATACGCAGTATTTT.

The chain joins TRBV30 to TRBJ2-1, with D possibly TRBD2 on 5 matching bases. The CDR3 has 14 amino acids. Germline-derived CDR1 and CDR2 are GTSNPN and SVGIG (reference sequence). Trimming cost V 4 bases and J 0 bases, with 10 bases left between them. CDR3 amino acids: CAWIKRSSYNEQFF. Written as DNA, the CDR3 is TGTGCCTGGATTAAGCGGAGCTCCTACAATGAGCAGTTCTTC.

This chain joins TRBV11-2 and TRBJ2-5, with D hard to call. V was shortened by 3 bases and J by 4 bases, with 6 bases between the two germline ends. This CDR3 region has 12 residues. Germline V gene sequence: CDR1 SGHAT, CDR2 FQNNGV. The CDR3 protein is CASSLTLETQYF. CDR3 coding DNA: TGTGCCAGCAGCTTGACTCTAGAGACCCAGTACTTC.

This CDR3 is CAISDGGSSYNSPLHF. The CDR3 DNA is TGTGCCATCAGTGACGGGGGGAGCTCCTATAATTCACCCCTCCACTTT. J is TRBJ1-6 and V is TRBV10-3; D is possibly TRBD1 (5 bases). This CDR3 is built from 16 residues. V dropped 3 bases and J dropped 0 bases, with 9 bases sitting between them. Germline V lookup: CDR1 ENHRY, CDR2 SYGVKD.

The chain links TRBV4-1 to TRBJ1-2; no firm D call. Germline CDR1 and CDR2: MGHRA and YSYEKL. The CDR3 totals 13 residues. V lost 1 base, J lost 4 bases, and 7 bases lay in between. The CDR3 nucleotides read TGCGCCAGCAGCCAAGTAACAAGCTATGGCTACACCTTC. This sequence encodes CASSQVTSYGYTF.

CDR3 nucleotide sequence: TGTGCCAGCAGCCAAGGTTCGTGGGAACAGGGAAATGAGCAGTTCTTC. This encodes CASSQGSWEQGNEQFF. The rearrangement links TRBV3-1 (or the pseudogene TRBV3-2) to TRBJ2-1, with D possibly being TRBD1 (6 bases). Trimming removed 1 base from V and 7 bases from J, with 17 bases in between. The CDR3 loop spans 16 amino acids. The germline V gene encodes CDR1 LGHDT and CDR2 YNNKEL (reference sequence).

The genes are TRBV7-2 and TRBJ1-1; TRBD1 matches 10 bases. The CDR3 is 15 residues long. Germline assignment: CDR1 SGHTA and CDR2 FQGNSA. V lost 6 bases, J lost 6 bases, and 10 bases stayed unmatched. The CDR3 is CASSRTTGGISEAFF. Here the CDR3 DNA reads TGTGCCAGCAGTCGAACGACAGGGGGCATCTCTGAAGCTTTCTTT.

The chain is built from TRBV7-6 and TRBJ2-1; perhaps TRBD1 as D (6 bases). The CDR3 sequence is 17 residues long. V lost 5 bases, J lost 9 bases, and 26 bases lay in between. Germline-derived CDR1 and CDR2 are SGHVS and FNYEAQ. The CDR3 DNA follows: TGTGCCAGCAGCCAACCACCTTTGGGACAAGGGCCCTCTGAGCAGTTCTTC. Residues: CASSQPPLGQGPSEQFF.

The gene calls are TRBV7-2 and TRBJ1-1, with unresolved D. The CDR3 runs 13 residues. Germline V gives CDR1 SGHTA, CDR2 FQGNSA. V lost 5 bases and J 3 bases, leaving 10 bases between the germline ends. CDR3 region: CASSAQPDTEAFF. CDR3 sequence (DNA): TGTGCCAGCAGCGCTCAACCAGACACTGAAGCTTTCTTT.

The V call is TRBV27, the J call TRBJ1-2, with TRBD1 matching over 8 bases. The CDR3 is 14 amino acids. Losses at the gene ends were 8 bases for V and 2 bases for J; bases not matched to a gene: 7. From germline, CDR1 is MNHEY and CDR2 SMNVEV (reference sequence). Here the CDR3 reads CASGYAGGNYGYTF. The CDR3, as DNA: TGTGCCAGCGGATATGCAGGGGGCAACTATGGCTACACCTTC.

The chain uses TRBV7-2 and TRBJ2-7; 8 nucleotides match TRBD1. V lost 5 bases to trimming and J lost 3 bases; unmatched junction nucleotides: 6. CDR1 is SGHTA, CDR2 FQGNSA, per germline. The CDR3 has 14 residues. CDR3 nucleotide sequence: TGTGCCAGCAGCGCCCGGGACAGGATCTACGAGCAGTACTTC. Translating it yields CASSARDRIYEQYF.

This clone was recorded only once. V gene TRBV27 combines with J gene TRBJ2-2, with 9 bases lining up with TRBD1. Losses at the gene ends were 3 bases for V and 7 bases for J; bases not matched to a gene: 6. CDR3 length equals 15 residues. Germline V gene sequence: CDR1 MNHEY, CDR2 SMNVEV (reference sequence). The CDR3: CASSLAGQGVGELFF. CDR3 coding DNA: TGTGCCAGCAGTTTGGCGGGACAGGGTGTCGGGGAGCTGTTTTTT.

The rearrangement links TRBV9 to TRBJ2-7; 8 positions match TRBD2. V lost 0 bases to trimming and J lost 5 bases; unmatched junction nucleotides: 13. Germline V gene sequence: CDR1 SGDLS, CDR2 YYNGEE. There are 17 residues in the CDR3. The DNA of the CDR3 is TGTGCCAGCAGCGTAGGCTCCGGTGGGGGACTAGGGGACGAGCAGTACTTC. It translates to CASSVGSGGGLGDEQYF. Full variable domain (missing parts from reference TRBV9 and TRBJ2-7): DSGVTQTPKHLITATGQRVTLRCSPRSGDLSVYWYQQSLDQGLQFLIQYYNGEERAKGNILERFSAQQFPDLHSELNLSSLELGDSALYFCASSVGSGGGLGDEQYFGPGTRLTVT.

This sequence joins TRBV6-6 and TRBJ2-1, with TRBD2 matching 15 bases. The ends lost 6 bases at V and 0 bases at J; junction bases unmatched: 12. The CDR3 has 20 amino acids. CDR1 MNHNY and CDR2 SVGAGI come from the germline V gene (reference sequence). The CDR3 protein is CASSRPGLAGGTDSYNEQFF. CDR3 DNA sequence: TGTGCCAGCAGCCGCCCGGGACTAGCGGGGGGTACCGACTCCTACAATGAGCAGTTCTTC.

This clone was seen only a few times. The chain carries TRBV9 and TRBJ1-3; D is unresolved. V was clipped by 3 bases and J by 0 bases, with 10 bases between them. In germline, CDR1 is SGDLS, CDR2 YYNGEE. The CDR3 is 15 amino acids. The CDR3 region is CASSAPTASGNTIYF. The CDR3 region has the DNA TGTGCCAGCAGCGCCCCCACAGCCTCTGGAAACACCATATATTTT. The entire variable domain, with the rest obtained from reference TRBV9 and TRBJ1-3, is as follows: DSGVTQTPKHLITATGQRVTLRCSPRSGDLSVYWYQQSLDQGLQFLIQYYNGEERAKGNILERFSAQQFPDLHSELNLSSLELGDSALYFCASSAPTASGNTIYFGEGSWLTVV.

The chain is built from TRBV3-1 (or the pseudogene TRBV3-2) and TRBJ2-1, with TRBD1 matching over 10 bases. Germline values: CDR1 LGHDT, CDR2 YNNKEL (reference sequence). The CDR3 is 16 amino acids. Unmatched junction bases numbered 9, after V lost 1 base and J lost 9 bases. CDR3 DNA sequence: TGTGCCAGCAGCCAAGCAGGGACAGGGGAGAGGGGTGAGCAGTTCTTC. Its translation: CASSQAGTGERGEQFF.

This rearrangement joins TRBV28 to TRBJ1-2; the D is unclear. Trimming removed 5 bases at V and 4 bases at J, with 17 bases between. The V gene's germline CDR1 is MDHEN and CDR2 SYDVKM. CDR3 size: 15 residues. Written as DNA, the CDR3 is TGTGCCAGCAGTCCTTCTGCAGGAGGAGGCTATGGCTACACCTTC. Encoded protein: CASSPSAGGGYGYTF.

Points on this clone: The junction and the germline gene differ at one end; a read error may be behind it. Written as DNA, the CDR3 is TGTGCCAGCAGTGAATTCGAGGGAGAAAGCTCGTTT. This gives the protein CASSEFEGESSF. The chain uses TRBV25-1 and TRBJ1-1; D ambiguous. Germline V gene lookup returns CDR1 MGHDK and CDR2 SYGVNS. This CDR3 has 12 amino acids.

This chain's CDR3 is CASGEGRYEQYF. In DNA form, the CDR3 reads TGTGCCAGTGGTGAGGGTAGGTACGAGCAGTACTTC. This chain uses TRBV19 with TRBJ2-7, with D possibly matching TRBD2 (5 bases). CDR1 LNHDA and CDR2 SQIVND come from the germline V gene (reference sequence). The CDR3 covers 12 residues. V lost 8 bases to trimming and J lost 4 bases, with 12 bases between them.